These 27 T cell receptor beta chains originate from one sample sequenced in a study of T cell responses to AZD1222 COVID-19 vaccine. Measured with immunoSEQ multiplex PCR; TCRdb has only the in-frame clones, and not every one. The table has approximately 140,000 clones, 80% to 95% seen once; the top ten hold around 2.8%. Material: peripheral blood, obtained on day 0 of MenACWY control vaccination. The source of these receptors is an adult in good health.

The V call is TRBV5-8, the J call TRBJ2-1, with 7 bases matching TRBD1. Germline V lookup: CDR1 SGHTS, CDR2 YDEGEE. Trimming removed 4 bases from V and 9 bases from J; junction bases left unmatched: 7. The CDR3 spans 13 residues. The CDR3 loop is CASSTGQMREQFF. The CDR3 bases are TGTGCCAGCAGCACGGGACAGATGCGTGAGCAGTTCTTC. Full variable domain (outside the CDR3, taken from reference TRBV5-8 and TRBJ2-1): EAGVTQSPTHLIKTRGQQATLRCSPISGHTSVYWYQQALGLGLQFLLWYDEGEERNRGNFPPRFSGRQFPNYSSELNVNALELEDSALYLCASSTGQMREQFFGPGTRLTVL.

The J gene is TRBJ1-2, the V gene TRBV18, with 9 bases lining up with TRBD1. This CDR3 region has 14 residues. Unmatched junction bases numbered 2, after V lost 3 bases and J lost 3 bases. CDR1 is KGHSH, CDR2 LQKENI, per germline. The CDR3 loop is CASSPDRGHYGYTF. The CDR3 region has the DNA TGTGCCAGCTCACCGGACAGGGGCCACTATGGCTACACCTTC.

In nucleotides, the CDR3 is TGTGCCAGCAGTCTCGGACAGGGGAGGGAAAAACTGTTTTTT. Translating gives CASSLGQGREKLFF. The chain has TRBV28 and TRBJ1-4; 9 bases match TRBD1. V was pared by 5 bases and J by 8 bases, with 6 bases of the junction left unmatched. The germline V gene encodes CDR1 MDHEN and CDR2 SYDVKM. This CDR3 is 14 amino acids long.

The V and J genes are TRBV5-1 and TRBJ1-6, with 7 bases matching TRBD1. CDR3 length: 15 residues. Per the germline V gene, CDR1 is SGHRS and CDR2 is YFSETQ. Trimming removed 5 bases from V and 8 bases from J; junction bases left unmatched: 10. DNA for the CDR3: TGCGCCAGCAGGCGCGACAGGGCTCCGTATTCACCCCTCCACTTT. Translating gives CASRRDRAPYSPLHF. The whole variable domain, filled in from reference TRBV5-1 and TRBJ1-6, reads KAGVTQTPRYLIKTRGQQVTLSCSPISGHRSVSWYQQTPGQGLQFLFEYFSETQRNKGNFPGRFSGRQFSNSRSEMNVSTLELGDSALYLCASRRDRAPYSPLHFGNGTRLTVT.

As regards this clone: A read error may be the cause here, since a much bigger clone is one base away. V gene TRBV5-4 combines with J gene TRBJ1-6, with unresolved D. The CDR3 spans 12 residues. V dropped 0 bases and J dropped 7 bases, with 2 bases sitting between them. Germline CDR1 is SGHNT and CDR2 is YYREEE (reference sequence). The CDR3 region has the DNA TGTGCCAGCAGCTTGGCAAATTCACCCCTCCACTTT. It translates to CASSLANSPLHF.

The rearrangement joins TRBV3-1 (or the pseudogene TRBV3-2) to TRBJ2-2; no firm D call. The CDR3 loop spans 16 amino acids. Germline CDR1 reads LGHDT; CDR2 reads YNNKEL (reference sequence). Trimming took 1 base from V and 0 from J, leaving 9 bases between them. DNA of the CDR3: TGTGCCAGCAGCCAAGGAGCGCCGACGAACACCGGGGAGCTGTTTTTT. This gives the protein CASSQGAPTNTGELFF.

This chain connects TRBV15 to TRBJ1-5; D uncertain. This CDR3 spans 15 amino acids. V lost 0 bases and J lost 3, with 9 bases in between. CDR1 and CDR2 (germline): LNHNV, YYDKDF (reference sequence). Here the CDR3 reads CATSREGWDNQPQHF. The CDR3 nucleotides read TGTGCCACCAGCAGAGAGGGTTGGGACAATCAGCCCCAGCATTTT.

The rearrangement uses TRBV27 and TRBJ1-6; 8 bases fit TRBD1. The CDR3 totals 15 residues. Trimming at V came to 5 bases and at J to 7 bases, leaving 7 bases not matched to a gene. Per the germline V gene, CDR1 is MNHEY and CDR2 is SMNVEV (reference sequence). DNA of the CDR3: TGTGCCAGCAGTCAGAAGACAGGGGTAAATTCACCCCTCCACTTT. Its protein is CASSQKTGVNSPLHF.

The rearrangement links TRBV30 to TRBJ1-4, with 7 bases lining up with TRBD1. The germline gives CDR1 GTSNPN, CDR2 SVGIG (reference sequence). The CDR3 is 15 amino acids. Trimming took 2 bases from V and 1 from J; bases not matched to a gene: 4. The CDR3 spells CAWSIYRGTNEKLFF. For the CDR3, the DNA is TGTGCCTGGAGTATTTACAGGGGAACTAATGAAAAACTGTTTTTT.

The genes are TRBV19 and TRBJ2-3, with 12 nucleotides matching TRBD2. The junction had 6 bases not matched to a gene; V was cut back by 3 bases and J by 5 bases. This CDR3 comprises 16 residues. The germline V gene encodes CDR1 LNHDA and CDR2 SQIVND (reference sequence). For the CDR3, the DNA is TGTGCCAGTAGTATGACTAGCGGGAGTTCTGTAGATACGCAGTATTTT. Translated: CASSMTSGSSVDTQYF. Supplemented by reference TRBV19 and TRBJ2-3, the full variable domain reads DGGITQSPKYLFRKEGQNVTLSCEQNLNHDAMYWYRQDPGQGLRLIYYSQIVNDFQKGDIAEGYSVSREKKESFPLTVTSAQKNPTAFYLCASSMTSGSSVDTQYFGPGTRLTVL.

CDR3 sequence: CASSLDRTGGYTF. CDR3 DNA: TGTGCCAGCAGCTTAGACCGGACAGGCGGCTACACCTTC. This sequence joins TRBV5-8 and TRBJ1-2, with TRBD1 matching over 7 bases. The CDR3 has 13 amino acids. V trimming: 2 bases; J trimming: 8 bases; junction bases outside the gene matches: 6. CDR1 is SGHTS and CDR2 is YDEGEE in the germline V gene. The variable domain in full, completed from reference TRBV5-8 and TRBJ1-2, reads EAGVTQSPTHLIKTRGQQATLRCSPISGHTSVYWYQQALGLGLQFLLWYDEGEERNRGNFPPRFSGRQFPNYSSELNVNALELEDSALYLCASSLDRTGGYTFGSGTRLTVV.

The rearrangement joins TRBV7-8 to TRBJ1-1, with D possibly matching TRBD1 (5 bases). The CDR3 has 16 amino acids. The germline V gene encodes CDR1 SGHVS and CDR2 FQNEAQ. Trimming shortened V by 5 bases and J by 3 bases, and 19 bases separated the two germline ends. The CDR3 sequence: CASSPRGYAGDTEAFF. For the CDR3, the DNA is TGTGCCAGCAGCCCGAGGGGTTATGCGGGAGACACTGAAGCTTTCTTT. Using reference TRBV7-8 and TRBJ1-1 for the parts outside the CDR3, the full variable domain is GAGVSQSPRYKVAKRGQDVALRCDPISGHVSLFWYQQALGQGPEFLTYFQNEAQLDKSGLPSDRFFAERPEGSVSTLKIQRTQQEDSAVYLCASSPRGYAGDTEAFFGQGTRLTVV.

The chain is built from TRBV30 and TRBJ1-2, with a tentative D call TRBD1 (5 bases). In germline, CDR1 is GTSNPN, CDR2 SVGIG (reference sequence). V lost 0 bases to trimming and J lost 2 bases, with 19 bases between them. The CDR3 covers 17 residues. The CDR3 reads CAWSVRTWGSGNYGYTF. Written as DNA, the CDR3 is TGTGCCTGGAGTGTACGCACCTGGGGGTCCGGGAACTATGGCTACACCTTC. The whole variable domain, filled in from reference TRBV30 and TRBJ1-2, reads SQTIHQWPATLVQPVGSPLSLECTVEGTSNPNLYWYRQAAGRGLQLLFYSVGIGQISSEVPQNLSASRPQDRQFILSSKKLLLSDSGFYLCAWSVRTWGSGNYGYTFGSGTRLTVV.

The chain joins TRBV18 to TRBJ2-7; D is undetermined. The CDR3 runs to 12 residues. Looked up from germline, CDR1 is KGHSH and CDR2 is LQKENI. V was cut by 4 bases and J by 6 bases, with 10 bases left in between. Here the CDR3 DNA reads TGTGCCAGCTCACTCTCCGCTTCCGAGCAGTACTTC. It is translated as CASSLSASEQYF.

In DNA form, the CDR3 reads TGTGCCAGCAGCCAAGAGAACACTGAAGCTTTCTTT. This encodes CASSQENTEAFF. The chain couples TRBV13 to TRBJ1-1; no clear D. With 5 bases removed from V and 1 base from J, the gap between germline ends came to 5 bases. Per germline, CDR1 PRHDT and CDR2 FYEKMQ (reference sequence). This CDR3 comprises 12 residues.

This chain uses TRBV20-1 with TRBJ1-3; D not resolved. CDR3 length: 13 residues. Deletions cut 3 bases from V and 1 base from J, with 7 bases between. Germline V CDR1 and CDR2: DFQATT, SNEGSKA (reference sequence). The CDR3 loop is CSASLGSGNTIYF. The CDR3 nucleotides are TGCAGTGCTAGTCTGGGTTCTGGAAACACCATATATTTT.

This chain uses TRBV28 with TRBJ1-1, with unresolved D. Trimming left V 3 bases short and J 1 base short, with 6 bases between. Germline V lookup: CDR1 MDHEN, CDR2 SYDVKM. The length of the CDR3 is 13 residues. The CDR3 region is CASSFYWNTEAFF. CDR3 sequence (DNA): TGTGCCAGCAGTTTCTACTGGAACACTGAAGCTTTCTTT.

This rearrangement joins TRBV6-5 to TRBJ1-6, with 11 bases fitting TRBD1. Germline V lookup: CDR1 MNHEY, CDR2 SVGAGI. With V trimmed by 7 bases and J by 9 bases, 2 bases remained unmatched. This CDR3 is 13 amino acids long. CDR3 bases: TGTGCCAGCACGGGACAGGGGGGTTCACCCCTCCACTTT. It encodes CASTGQGGSPLHF.

CDR3 DNA sequence: TGCGCCAGCAGCCAAAATCCTGGGGCCAACGTCCTGACTTTC. It specifies CASSQNPGANVLTF. This chain joins TRBV4-1 and TRBJ2-6; no clear D. Trimming left V 2 bases short and J 2 bases short, with 4 bases between. This CDR3 is built from 14 residues. Germline CDR1 is MGHRA and CDR2 is YSYEKL.

The chain combines TRBV9 with TRBJ2-1, with D perhaps TRBD2 (6 bases). Trimming took off 3 bases at V and 8 bases at J, with 15 bases between the two ends. CDR3 length: 14 amino acids. Germline V gene sequence: CDR1 SGDLS, CDR2 YYNGEE. The DNA for the CDR3 is TGTGCCAGCAGCGCCCACCCCGGGGGATATGAGCAGTTCTTC. Protein sequence: CASSAHPGGYEQFF.

The chain employs TRBV19 and TRBJ2-2; TRBD1 agrees at 9 bases. Trimming at V came to 7 bases and at J to 4 bases, leaving 7 bases not matched to a gene. CDR3 length: 15 amino acids. CDR1 LNHDA and CDR2 SQIVND come from the germline V gene (reference sequence). CDR3 in DNA: TGTGCCAGTACAAACAGGGGGCGTGTCACCGGGGAGCTGTTTTTT. Its protein product is CASTNRGRVTGELFF. The full variable domain, rest sourced from reference TRBV19 and TRBJ2-2, is DGGITQSPKYLFRKEGQNVTLSCEQNLNHDAMYWYRQDPGQGLRLIYYSQIVNDFQKGDIAEGYSVSREKKESFPLTVTSAQKNPTAFYLCASTNRGRVTGELFFGEGSRLTVL.

In nucleotides, the CDR3 is TGTGCCAGCAACAACCGCAGAGGTCGGGACACCATATATTTT. Translating gives CASNNRRGRDTIYF. The chain recombines TRBV7-2 with TRBJ1-3; no firm D call. Trimming removed 7 bases from V and 8 bases from J, with 18 bases in between. Germline V CDR1 and CDR2: SGHTA, FQGNSA. CDR3 size: 14 residues.

The chain links TRBV15 to TRBJ2-7, with D unresolved. V lost 6 bases and J lost 4, with 4 bases in between. Germline V gene lookup returns CDR1 LNHNV and CDR2 YYDKDF (reference sequence). The CDR3 extends over 10 amino acids. The CDR3 coding sequence is TGTGCCACCAGGGAATACGAGCAGTACTTC. Residues: CATREYEQYF.

V is TRBV27 and J is TRBJ2-1; TRBD1 agrees at 9 bases. The germline V gene has CDR1 MNHEY and CDR2 SMNVEV (reference sequence). Trimming cost V 4 bases and J 7 bases; bases outside gene matches: 2. The CDR3 runs to 13 residues. In DNA form, the CDR3 reads TGTGCCAGCAGTTCGGACAGGGGAAATGAGCAGTTCTTC. Its protein is CASSSDRGNEQFF.

The genes are TRBV27 and TRBJ1-2; D is possibly TRBD1 (5 bases). CDR3 length: 15 residues. Germline lookup yields CDR1 MNHEY and CDR2 SMNVEV (reference sequence). V lost 8 bases, J lost 4 bases, and 20 bases lay in between. CDR3 region: CASRSMTAFIYGYTF. The CDR3 coding sequence is TGTGCCAGCCGGTCGATGACAGCTTTTATCTATGGCTACACCTTC.

The table lists this clone with a few counts. This chain joins TRBV19 and TRBJ1-5; 10 bases fit TRBD1. Germline values: CDR1 LNHDA, CDR2 SQIVND (reference sequence). Trimming removed 6 bases from V and 7 bases from J; junction bases left unmatched: 12. The CDR3 loop spans 16 amino acids. The CDR3 DNA reads TGTGCCAGTAGAGCAAGAAGACAGGGGGCAATCCAGCCCCAGCATTTT. It specifies CASRARRQGAIQPQHF.

The chain combines TRBV5-6 with TRBJ1-1; D is unresolved. Between the trimmed V and J ends, which lost 3 bases and 5 bases, there was a span of 17 bases. In germline, CDR1 is SGHDT, CDR2 YYEEEE. There are 15 residues in the CDR3. Here the CDR3 reads CASSYVTLSATEAFF. In DNA, the CDR3 is TGTGCCAGCAGCTATGTGACCCTTAGTGCGACTGAAGCTTTCTTT.